This T cell receptor (beta chain) was recorded in a study of T cell repertoires in cytomegalovirus infection. Remarks on this clonotype: The antigen remains unidentified.

Study results and caveats: It was HLA-C-restricted CMV-specific TCR beta clonotypes that dominated the response ex vivo.

MiXCR was run by TCRdb on the reads, yielding one entry per CDR3 protein. The table includes about 310,000 distinct CDR3 sequences, roughly 17% detected once. Material: PBMCs. The receptor comes from a human donor in good health (CMV status not recorded). Some clones in this sample may be carry-over from other donors' samples.

In DNA, the CDR3 is TGTGCCAGCAGTAGACAGGGGGCCGAGCAGTACTTC. It is translated as CASSRQGAEQYF. The rearrangement uses TRBV27 and TRBJ2-7; 10 nucleotides align to TRBD1. The CDR3 runs 12 residues. Germline V gene sequence: CDR1 MNHEY, CDR2 SMNVEV (reference sequence). V shed 5 bases and J 6 bases; nucleotides not matched to a gene: 1.